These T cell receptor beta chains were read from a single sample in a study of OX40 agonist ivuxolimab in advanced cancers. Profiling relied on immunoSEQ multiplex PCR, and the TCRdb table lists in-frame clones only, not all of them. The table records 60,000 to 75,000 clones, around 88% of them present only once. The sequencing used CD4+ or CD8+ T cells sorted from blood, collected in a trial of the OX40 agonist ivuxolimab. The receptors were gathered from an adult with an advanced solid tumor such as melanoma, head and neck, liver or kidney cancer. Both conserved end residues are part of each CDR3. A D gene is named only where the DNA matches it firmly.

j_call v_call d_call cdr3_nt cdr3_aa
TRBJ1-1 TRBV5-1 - TGCGCCAGCAGCGGGGGGGCAGGAGAGAACACTGAAGCTTTCTTT CASSGGAGENTEAFF
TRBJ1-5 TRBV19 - TGTGCCAGTAGTATCGGAAGGGTTGGCAATCAGCCCCAGCATTTT CASSIGRVGNQPQHF
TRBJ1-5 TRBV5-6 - TGTGCCAGCAGCTACCGGCGGCCGGGCCATCAGCCCCAGCATTTT CASSYRRPGHQPQHF
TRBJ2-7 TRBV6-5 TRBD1 TGTGCCAGCAGCCGGGACAGGCGCTCCTACGAGCAGTACTTC CASSRDRRSYEQYF
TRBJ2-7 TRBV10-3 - TGTGCCATCAGTGGGGGATCCTACGAGCAGTACTTC CAISGGSYEQYF
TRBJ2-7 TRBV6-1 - TGTGCCAGCAGACAGGTATCCTACGAGCAGTACTTC CASRQVSYEQYF
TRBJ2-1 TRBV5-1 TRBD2 TGCGCCAGCAGCTTGGATGGTAGCGGGTACGGCGAGCAGTTCTTC CASSLDGSGYGEQFF
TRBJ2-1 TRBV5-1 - TGCGCCAGCAGCTTGGGCGGGACCCCCGGCTACAATGAGCAGTTCTTC CASSLGGTPGYNEQFF
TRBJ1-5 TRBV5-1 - TGCGCCAGCAGCTTGAAGGGCGTCAAGCCCCAGCATTTT CASSLKGVKPQHF
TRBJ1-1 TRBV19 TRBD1 TGTGCCAGTAGTCCAGGGGGCGCGACGAGGACTGAAGCTTTCTTT CASSPGGATRTEAFF
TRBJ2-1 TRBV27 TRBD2 TGTGCCAGCAGCCCAATCAGCGGGGGGGCAGGAAAAGAGCAGTTCTTC CASSPISGGAGKEQFF
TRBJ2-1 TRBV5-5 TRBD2 TGTGCCAGCAGTTCAAGCGCTCGAGCGTCGGGGGGCAATGAGCAGTTCTTC CASSSSARASGGNEQFF
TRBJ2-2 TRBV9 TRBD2 TGTGCCAGCAGTCGTGGACTAGCGGGAGGAAACACCGGGGAGCTGTTTTTT CASSRGLAGGNTGELFF